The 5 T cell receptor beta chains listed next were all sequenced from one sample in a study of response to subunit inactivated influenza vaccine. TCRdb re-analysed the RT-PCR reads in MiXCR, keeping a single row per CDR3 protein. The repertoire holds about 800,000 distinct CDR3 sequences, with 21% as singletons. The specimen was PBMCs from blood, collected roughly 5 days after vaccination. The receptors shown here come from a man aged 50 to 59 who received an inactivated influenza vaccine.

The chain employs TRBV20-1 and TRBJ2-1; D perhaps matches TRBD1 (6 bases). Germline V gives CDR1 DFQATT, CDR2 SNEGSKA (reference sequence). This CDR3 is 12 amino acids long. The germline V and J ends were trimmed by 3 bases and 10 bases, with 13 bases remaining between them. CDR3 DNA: TGCAGTGCTAGTGAGGGGGACGGGGAGCAGTTCTTC. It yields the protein CSASEGDGEQFF.

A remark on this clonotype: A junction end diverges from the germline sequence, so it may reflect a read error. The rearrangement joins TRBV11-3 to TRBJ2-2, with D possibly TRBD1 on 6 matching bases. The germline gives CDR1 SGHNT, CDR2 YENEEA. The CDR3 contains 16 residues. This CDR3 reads CASSLRGGAKAGELFF. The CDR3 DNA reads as TGTGCCAGCAGCTTGAGAGGGGGAGCGAAGGCCGGGGAGTTGTTTTTT.

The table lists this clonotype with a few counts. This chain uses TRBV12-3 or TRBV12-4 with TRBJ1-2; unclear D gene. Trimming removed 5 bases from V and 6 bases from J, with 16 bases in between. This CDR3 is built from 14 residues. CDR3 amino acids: CASSRTGLSHGYTF. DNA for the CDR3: TGTGCCAGCAGTCGGACGGGGTTATCGCATGGCTACACCTTC.

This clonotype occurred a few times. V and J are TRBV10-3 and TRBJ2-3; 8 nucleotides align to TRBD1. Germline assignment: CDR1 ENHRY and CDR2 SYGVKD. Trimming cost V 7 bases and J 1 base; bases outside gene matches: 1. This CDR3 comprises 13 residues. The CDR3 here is CAIKGQGTDTQYF. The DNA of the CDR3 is TGTGCCATCAAGGGACAGGGCACAGATACGCAGTATTTT.

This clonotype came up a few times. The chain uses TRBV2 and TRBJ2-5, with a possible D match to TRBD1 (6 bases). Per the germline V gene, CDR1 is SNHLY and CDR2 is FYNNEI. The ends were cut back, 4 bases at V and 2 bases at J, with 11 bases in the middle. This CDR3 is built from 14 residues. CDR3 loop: CASSVARGQETQYF. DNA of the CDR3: TGTGCCAGCAGTGTCGCCAGGGGACAAGAGACCCAGTACTTC.